These 14 T cell receptor beta chains were sequenced from one sample in a study of STAT5B mutations in CD4+ large granular lymphocyte leukemia (dated by TCRdb to 2022 to 2024). The library was built by means of the immunoSEQ multiplex PCR assay. TCRdb holds this immuneACCESS table with in-frame rearrangements only. Some clones are missing; in checked studies, unresolved V genes explain under half, and the rest has no known cause. A total of around 50,000 clones appear in this sample, about 80% of them only once. Of the sample, 0.3% to 0.4% is held by the ten largest clones. Sequencing was performed on CD4+ T cells from blood buffy coats. These receptors came from a human donor in good health.

This clone was recorded only once. The genes are TRBV30 and TRBJ2-7, with D perhaps matching TRBD1 (6 bases). The CDR3 is made up of 14 amino acids. Trimming left V 4 bases short and J 5 bases short, with 18 bases between. The germline CDR1 and CDR2 sequences are GTSNPN and SVGIG (reference sequence). The chain's CDR3 is CAWMRWGTRNEQYF. For the CDR3, the DNA is TGTGCCTGGATGCGGTGGGGGACACGAAACGAGCAGTACTTC.

The CDR3: CASSLWGARYGYTF. In nucleotides, the CDR3 is TGTGCCAGCAGCTTGTGGGGGGCAAGGTATGGCTACACCTTC. The J gene is TRBJ1-2, the V gene TRBV5-6; tentatively, D is TRBD1 (6 bases). The germline gives CDR1 SGHDT, CDR2 YYEEEE. The V and J ends lost 1 base and 5 bases respectively, with 12 bases between them. The CDR3 totals 14 residues.

The chain couples TRBV6-5 to TRBJ1-6, with D possibly being TRBD1 (5 bases). Trimming stripped 8 bases from V and 7 bases from J, with 15 bases between. This CDR3 comprises 14 residues. Germline CDR1 MNHEY, CDR2 SVGAGI. The DNA for the CDR3 is TGTGCCAGCGGGCGGGACCGGGAAAATTCACCCCTCCACTTT. The encoded protein is CASGRDRENSPLHF.

This chain links TRBV6-1 with TRBJ1-1; TRBD1 matches at 12 bases. V was pared by 4 bases and J by 1 base, with 7 bases of the junction left unmatched. CDR3 length: 17 amino acids. CDR1 is MNHNS, CDR2 SASEGT, per germline. CDR3 bases: TGTGCCAGCAGTGCCCGGGACAGGGGGCGGGGGAACACTGAAGCTTTCTTT. Translating gives CASSARDRGRGNTEAFF.

The sample holds one count of this clone. V gene TRBV11-3 combines with J gene TRBJ2-3; 7 bases fit TRBD2. After removal of 0 bases from V and 5 bases from J, the junction contained 8 bases not matched to a gene. Germline values: CDR1 SGHNT, CDR2 YENEEA. This CDR3 spans 16 amino acids. The CDR3 DNA reads as TGTGCCAGCAGCTTAGAATACGGCGGGAGTGTAGATACGCAGTATTTT. Translated, it gives CASSLEYGGSVDTQYF.

The gene calls are TRBV7-9 and TRBJ1-1; no clear D. V was shortened by 5 bases and J by 7 bases, with 20 bases between the two germline ends. The CDR3 contains 15 residues. Germline V lookup: CDR1 SEHNR, CDR2 FQNEAQ (reference sequence). CDR3 nucleotides: TGTGCCAGCAGCCCATCCGCCGCCCTTGGGAGTGAAGCTTTCTTT. This sequence encodes CASSPSAALGSEAFF. Full variable domain (rest looked up from reference TRBV7-9 and TRBJ1-1): DTGVSQNPRHKITKRGQNVTFRCDPISEHNRLYWYRQTLGQGPEFLTYFQNEAQLEKSRLLSDRFSAERPKGSFSTLEIQRTEQGDSAMYLCASSPSAALGSEAFFGQGTRLTVV.

This chain links TRBV28 with TRBJ1-5; 8 positions agree with TRBD1. Germline trimming cut 2 bases from V and 0 bases from J; bases unmatched to any gene: 6. CDR1 and CDR2 (germline): MDHEN, SYDVKM. The CDR3 sequence is 17 residues long. CDR3 amino acids: CASSLAQGVLSNQPQHF. The CDR3 region has the DNA TGTGCCAGCAGTTTAGCACAGGGGGTGCTTAGCAATCAGCCCCAGCATTTT.

This sequence joins TRBV9 and TRBJ1-3; D gene ambiguous. In germline, CDR1 is SGDLS, CDR2 YYNGEE. The CDR3 covers 15 residues. With 0 bases removed from V and 4 bases from J, the gap between germline ends came to 11 bases. The CDR3: CASSVEPLGGNTIYF. In nucleotides, the CDR3 is TGTGCCAGCAGCGTAGAACCCCTGGGAGGAAACACCATATATTTT.

This chain connects TRBV6-5 to TRBJ2-7; no definite D call. V lost 3 bases and J 2 bases, leaving 11 bases between the germline ends. The CDR3 totals 14 residues. Germline lookup yields CDR1 MNHEY and CDR2 SVGAGI. The CDR3 coding sequence is TGTGCCAGCAGTTATTTTGGGATTCCCTACGAGCAGTACTTC. It specifies CASSYFGIPYEQYF.

The CDR3 is CASSLKQGASYEQYF. The CDR3 region has the DNA TGCGCCAGCAGCTTGAAGCAGGGGGCCTCCTACGAGCAGTACTTC. The chain links TRBV5-1 to TRBJ2-7, with 8 bases lining up with TRBD1. This CDR3 spans 15 amino acids. Germline values: CDR1 SGHRS, CDR2 YFSETQ. J gave up 0 bases and V 1 base, and 3 bases lay outside the gene matches. Full variable domain (remainder filled in from reference TRBV5-1 and TRBJ2-7): KAGVTQTPRYLIKTRGQQVTLSCSPISGHRSVSWYQQTPGQGLQFLFEYFSETQRNKGNFPGRFSGRQFSNSRSEMNVSTLELGDSALYLCASSLKQGASYEQYFGPGTRLTVT.

The chain couples TRBV5-1 to TRBJ2-5, with D possibly being TRBD2 (6 bases). Deletions cut 3 bases from V and 1 base from J, with 10 bases between. CDR1 SGHRS and CDR2 YFSETQ come from the germline V gene. This CDR3 is built from 14 residues. DNA for the CDR3: TGCGCCAGCAGCTGGAGGGGAATCCAAGAGACCCAGTACTTC. It translates to CASSWRGIQETQYF.

V and J are TRBV28 and TRBJ1-5, with D possibly matching TRBD1 (5 bases). The CDR3 has 15 residues. From germline, CDR1 is MDHEN and CDR2 SYDVKM. V shed 3 bases and J shed 2 bases, with 11 bases lying between them. CDR3 bases: TGTGCCAGCAGTTTGGGGGGGGGAGGCAATCAGCCCCAGCATTTT. It encodes CASSLGGGGNQPQHF.

The J gene is TRBJ2-5, the V gene TRBV5-4; 12 positions match TRBD2. Germline V lookup: CDR1 SGHNT, CDR2 YYREEE (reference sequence). The CDR3 has 17 residues. V lost 4 bases to trimming and J lost 0 bases; unmatched junction nucleotides: 7. Written as DNA, the CDR3 is TGTGCCAGCAGCCCGGGACTAGCGGGCGTTAACCAAGAGACCCAGTACTTC. Its protein is CASSPGLAGVNQETQYF.

This chain connects TRBV7-9 to TRBJ1-2; no definite D call. CDR1 and CDR2 from the germline V gene are SEHNR and FQNEAQ (reference sequence). The V gene lost 5 bases and the J gene lost 6 bases, with 16 bases spanning the gap. The CDR3 is 14 amino acids. CDR3 DNA sequence: TGTGCCAGCAGCCCGCAGGTGAAGTCGGATGGCTACACCTTC. The encoded protein is CASSPQVKSDGYTF.